This T cell receptor (beta chain) was identified in a study of T cells in narcolepsy. On the study more broadly: Donors had narcolepsy type 1 or type 2, or were healthy controls. The study's findings and limits: HCRT-specific and TRIB2-specific autoreactive clonotypes appeared among same-patient CSF and blood CD4+ clonotypes. Blood of same and different patients, but not healthy controls, reportedly held recurring autoreactive clonotypes. In some patient and control memory CD4+ samples, autoreactive clones were absent.

Details on this clone: Its antigen is still unknown.

Trimming pared 1 base from V and 5 bases from J, leaving 12 bases between. CDR1 and CDR2 (germline): SGHTA, FQGTGA. The length of the CDR3 is 14 residues. The data were produced by immunoSEQ multiplex PCR, yet TCRdb's version contains in-frame clones alone and is incomplete. There are some 30,000 clones in the sample; around 80% occur only once, and approximately 1% lies in the top ten. The clonotype originates from a human donor in good health. Sequenced material: memory (CD45RA-) CD4+ T cells from blood. The chain links TRBV7-3 to TRBJ2-7; D perhaps matches TRBD1 (6 bases). The DNA for the CDR3 is TGTGCCAGCAGCTTAAAAGGGGGTCCCCACGAGCAGTACTTC. Its protein product is CASSLKGGPHEQYF.